This TCR beta chain was captured by sequencing in a study of blood T cell repertoires in COVID-19. Overall study context: In each case, the material was cDNA or gDNA derived from T cells, B-cell-depleted T cells, or PBMCs.

The CDR3 totals 16 residues. With 5 bases clipped from V and 0 bases from J, the junction kept 5 bases outside the gene matches. The germline V gene has CDR1 KGHSH and CDR2 LQKENI. Using immunoSEQ multiplex PCR, the repertoire was profiled, and TCRdb retains in-frame clones only, with some absent. The table lists about 210,000 clones, approximately 88% of them singletons. The material sequenced was PBMCs or T cells enriched from blood (not recorded which). The J gene is TRBJ1-3, the V gene TRBV18, with TRBD1 identical over 9 bases. The TCR was taken from a woman in her thirties or forties with acute COVID-19. CDR3 sequence reads: CASSGTGGNSGNTIYF. In DNA, the CDR3 is TGTGCCAGCTCAGGAACAGGGGGCAACTCTGGAAACACCATATATTTT.